The 9 T cell receptor beta chains listed next were all sequenced from one sample in a study of T cells in Graves' hyperthyroidism and ophthalmopathy. TCR beta CDR3 region amplification was performed from RNA transcripts. During a first-round RT-PCR of the TCR CDR3, the HTBI primer set was used. One entry per CDR3 protein, called by TCRdb with MiXCR from the multiplex PCR reads. The table lists 490,000 or so distinct CDR3 sequences, about 16% of them singletons. The source material was blood. Receptors were obtained from a woman in her twenties or thirties with Graves' ophthalmopathy.

This clonotype appeared many times. The V gene is TRBV28, the J gene TRBJ2-7; 8 bases line up with TRBD2. Germline-derived CDR1 and CDR2 are MDHEN and SYDVKM. V trimming: 8 bases; J trimming: 3 bases; junction bases outside the gene matches: 12. The CDR3 totals 15 residues. As DNA, the CDR3 is TGTGCCAGCGCAACAATTAGCGGGATTCTCTACGAGCAGTACTTC. Protein: CASATISGILYEQYF.

To note about this clonotype: This could be a read error, since a much larger clone is one nucleotide away. This sequence joins TRBV19 and TRBJ2-1, with TRBD2 identical over 10 bases. The CDR3 sequence is 14 residues long. Germline V gene lookup returns CDR1 LNHDA and CDR2 SQIVND (reference sequence). In DNA form, the CDR3 reads TGTACCAGTAGTATGGCTAGCGGGAGCAATGAGCAGTTCTTC. Translation gives CTSSMASGSNEQFF.

There are many counts of this clonotype. The rearrangement links TRBV15 to TRBJ1-1; D gene ambiguous. Germline loops: CDR1 LNHNV, CDR2 YYDKDF (reference sequence). Trimming stripped 4 bases from V and 2 bases from J, with 17 bases between. This CDR3 comprises 16 residues. Here the CDR3 reads CATSKEGQDINTEAFF. Written as DNA, the CDR3 is TGTGCCACCAGCAAAGAGGGTCAGGATATCAACACTGAAGCTTTCTTT. Supplemented by reference TRBV15 and TRBJ1-1, the full variable domain reads DAMVIQNPRYQVTQFGKPVTLSCSQTLNHNVMYWYQQKSSQAPKLLFHYYDKDFNNEADTPDNFQSRRPNTSFCFLDIRSPGLGDTAMYLCATSKEGQDINTEAFFGQGTRLTVV.

Many counts were recorded for this clonotype. The gene calls are TRBV5-6 and TRBJ2-7, with 9 bases lining up with TRBD1. V shed 4 bases, J shed 5 bases, and the junction held 7 bases outside the gene matches. Germline V lookup: CDR1 SGHDT, CDR2 YYEEEE. The CDR3 spans 14 residues. CDR3 region: CASSPRGQGDEQYF. CDR3 nucleotides: TGTGCCAGCAGCCCGAGGGGACAGGGCGACGAGCAGTACTTC.

This clonotype was seen repeatedly, ten times or more. CDR3 nucleotide sequence: TGTGCCAGCAGACAGCATAGGATCATGAACACTGAAGCTTTCTTT. Residues: CASRQHRIMNTEAFF. The V and J genes are TRBV7-9 and TRBJ1-1; D gene uncertain. Trimming stripped 6 bases from V and 0 bases from J, with 14 bases between. The germline V gene has CDR1 SEHNR and CDR2 FQNEAQ (reference sequence). The CDR3 loop spans 15 amino acids.

As concerns this clonotype: A much larger clone is a single base away; this may be a read error. V usage is TRBV28 and J usage is TRBJ2-4; D is unresolved. Germline-derived CDR1 and CDR2 are MDHEN and SYDVKM. Trimming removed 3 bases at V and 7 bases at J, with 4 bases between. This CDR3 is 11 amino acids long. In nucleotides, the CDR3 is TGTGCCAGCAGTTTTGGGAACATTCAGTACTTC. It encodes CASSFGNIQYF.

This clonotype was counted ten times or more. CDR3 loop: CASSQDRGRASGELFF. CDR3 bases: TGTGCCAGCAGCCAAGATCGTGGGAGGGCCTCCGGGGAGCTGTTTTTT. The chain employs TRBV4-2 and TRBJ2-2; TRBD2 agrees at 7 bases. Trimming removed 0 bases from V and 6 bases from J; junction bases left unmatched: 7. The CDR3 is 16 residues long. Germline-derived CDR1 and CDR2 are LGHNA and YNFKEQ.

Only a few counts were recorded for this clonotype. The chain recombines TRBV6-5 with TRBJ1-5; D ambiguous. V was trimmed by 0 bases and J by 5 bases, leaving 14 bases between them. This CDR3 is built from 16 residues. Germline V lookup: CDR1 MNHEY, CDR2 SVGAGI. This chain's CDR3 is CASSYSWDRDHQPQHF. The CDR3 DNA follows: TGTGCCAGCAGTTACTCGTGGGATAGGGATCATCAGCCCCAGCATTTT.

This clonotype turned up a few times. This rearrangement joins TRBV12-3 or TRBV12-4 to TRBJ2-1; 8 bases are shared with TRBD2. V shed 8 bases, J shed 8 bases, and the junction held 11 bases outside the gene matches. The CDR3 totals 14 residues. CDR3 residues: CASLTGGPGDEQFF. The DNA of the CDR3 is TGTGCCAGCCTGACGGGAGGGCCTGGGGATGAGCAGTTCTTC.